This T cell receptor (beta chain) was recovered during a study of CD8 T cells in Susac syndrome. V was trimmed by 3 bases and J by 4 bases, leaving 11 bases between them. Germline CDR1 and CDR2: DFQATT and SNEGSKA (reference sequence). The CDR3 has 13 amino acids. When the RNA was reverse transcribed, random hexamers were used with an input of roughly 0.45 to 1 ug. An immunoSEQ multiplex PCR amplified TCR beta CDR3 over 54 Vbeta and 13 Jbeta. TCRdb fed the immunoSEQ multiplex PCR reads into MiXCR, producing one record per CDR3 protein. The sample includes 300,000 or so distinct CDR3 sequences, approximately 90% of them seen just once. The study used treatment-naive patients who had stable or active relapsing-remitting disease as multiple sclerosis controls. Negative isolation was used for CD8+ and CD4+ T cells, and FACS enrichment was applied to TEMRA cells.

The source material was CD4+ T cells from PBMCs. The chain has TRBV20-1 and TRBJ2-3; D gene ambiguous. This clonotype originated in a human donor with multiple sclerosis. CDR3 sequence reads: CSARGEIADTQYF. As DNA, the CDR3 is TGCAGTGCTAGGGGTGAGATAGCAGATACGCAGTATTTT.